The clone carrying this T cell receptor beta chain was seen at least ten times. This sample stems from a study of low-dose radiotherapy and immunotherapy resistance in tumors. At the level of the study: Cohort 2 was treated with 1 Gy per fraction every two weeks, amounting to 13 Gy across 26 weeks. Aspirin was taken orally by patients at 300 mg daily for four cycles from cycle 1 day 1.

Amplification, which lasted 15 to 20 PCR cycles, used a constant-region primer and V-primer adapter to amplify TCRs. TCRdb analysed the reads with MiXCR anew, one entry per CDR3 protein. The sample shows about 50,000 distinct CDR3 sequences, approximately 12% of them seen only once. The time point: before trial treatment. Donors received nivolumab, ipilimumab, aspirin, low-dose cyclophosphamide and low-dose radiotherapy. Sequences were derived from PBMCs, sampled before treatment. The clonotype was recovered from a female donor with ovarian cancer.

CDR3 loop: CASSTTSGGTGELFF. The CDR3 DNA reads TGTGCCAGCAGTACCACTAGCGGGGGGACCGGGGAGCTGTTTTTT. The gene calls are TRBV12-3 or TRBV12-4 and TRBJ2-2; 12 nucleotides agree with TRBD2. There are 15 residues in the CDR3. The J segment lost 5 bases and the V segment lost 5 bases, leaving 3 bases of the junction unmatched.